The 2 T cell receptor beta chains below come from one sample, sequenced in a study of blood T cell repertoires in COVID-19. The protocol was immunoSEQ multiplex PCR, while the TCRdb copy is restricted to in-frame clones and leaves out a portion. The sample gives about 26,000 clones, approximately 83% of which show up once; around 24% is in the top ten. The material sequenced was peripheral blood. The receptor source for this set is a human donor in a cohort sampled during active COVID-19.

The chain has TRBV6-5 and TRBJ1-1; D is undetermined. This CDR3 comprises 14 residues. Germline CDR1 MNHEY, CDR2 SVGAGI. Trimming shortened V by 5 bases and J by 1 base, and 11 bases separated the two germline ends. The CDR3 nucleotides read TGTGCCAGCAGTCAGCGCACTAAGAACACTGAAGCTTTCTTT. Translation: CASSQRTKNTEAFF.

This chain uses TRBV21-1 with TRBJ1-3. TRBV21-1 is a listed pseudogene. This CDR3 has 13 amino acids. CDR3 sequence (DNA): TGTGCCAGCAGCAAACTCGGGGGAAACACCATATATTTT. Translation: CASSKLGGNTIYF.